Below, 13 T cell receptor beta chains from the same sample are listed, as sequenced in a study of blood T cell repertoires in COVID-19. Assay: immunoSEQ multiplex PCR; the TCRdb copy retains only in-frame clones and omits some. The table includes around 50,000 clones, roughly 78% detected once. Sequences were obtained from peripheral blood. These receptor sequences come from a woman aged 80 or over with acute or convalescent COVID-19.

The J gene is TRBJ1-1, the V gene TRBV9; D call uncertain. CDR3 length: 13 amino acids. Germline assignment: CDR1 SGDLS and CDR2 YYNGEE. Trimming removed 0 bases at V and 3 bases at J, with 6 bases between. The CDR3 spells CASSVGRDTEAFF. For the CDR3, the DNA is TGTGCCAGCAGCGTAGGCCGGGACACTGAAGCTTTCTTT.

The chain carries TRBV15 and TRBJ1-2; 8 bases are shared with TRBD1. The V and J ends lost 1 base and 0 bases, in that order; junction bases with no gene match: 1. The CDR3 is 15 residues long. CDR1 LNHNV and CDR2 YYDKDF come from the germline V gene (reference sequence). The CDR3 region is CATSRVQGANYGYTF. The CDR3 DNA follows: TGTGCCACCAGCAGAGTACAGGGGGCTAACTATGGCTACACCTTC.

This rearrangement joins TRBV19 to TRBJ1-2, with D perhaps matching TRBD1 (5 bases). The ends were cut back, 9 bases at V and 7 bases at J, with 15 bases in the middle. Germline-derived CDR1 and CDR2 are LNHDA and SQIVND (reference sequence). CDR3 length: 12 amino acids. The CDR3 loop reads CASVSGVIGYTF. As DNA, the CDR3 is TGTGCCAGCGTATCGGGGGTGATTGGCTACACCTTC.

The V gene is TRBV29-1, the J gene TRBJ1-2, with D tentatively TRBD1 (6 bases). Trimming removed 4 bases from V and 8 bases from J, with 14 bases in between. CDR1 and CDR2 from the germline V gene are SQVTM and ANQGSEA. The CDR3 covers 12 residues. In DNA form, the CDR3 reads TGCAGCGTTGTCAGGGGTAGCCGCGGCTACACCTTC. Translated, it gives CSVVRGSRGYTF.

The rearrangement joins TRBV18 to TRBJ1-2; D gene uncertain. CDR1 KGHSH and CDR2 LQKENI come from the germline V gene. CDR3 length equals 15 residues. Trimming left V 4 bases short and J 4 bases short, with 16 bases between. CDR3 in amino acids: CASSRQTDFSYGYTF. DNA for the CDR3: TGTGCCAGCTCACGTCAAACGGACTTCAGCTATGGCTACACCTTC.

This clone was counted a few times. V usage is TRBV5-8 and J usage is TRBJ2-7; TRBD2 matches at 12 bases. Germline CDR1 reads SGHTS; CDR2 reads YDEGEE. J gave up 5 bases and V 4 bases, and 4 bases lay outside the gene matches. The CDR3 consists of 14 residues. The CDR3 bases are TGTGCCAGCAGCCGCCGACTAGCGGGGGACGAGCAGTACTTC. Translated, it gives CASSRRLAGDEQYF.

The J gene is TRBJ2-5, the V gene TRBV15; 10 bases agree with TRBD2. The junction had 11 bases not matched to a gene; V was cut back by 3 bases and J by 7 bases. The germline V gene encodes CDR1 LNHNV and CDR2 YYDKDF (reference sequence). The CDR3 contains 16 residues. The CDR3: CATSSINSGGFGTQYF. The CDR3 DNA reads as TGTGCCACCAGCAGCATCAATAGCGGGGGGTTTGGGACCCAGTACTTC.

This chain connects TRBV19 to TRBJ1-2; D might be TRBD1 (6 bases). Per the germline V gene, CDR1 is LNHDA and CDR2 is SQIVND (reference sequence). Trimming took off 5 bases at V and 0 bases at J, with 13 bases between the two ends. The CDR3 length is 15 residues. The CDR3 protein is CASSPLGATNYGYTF. CDR3 bases: TGTGCCAGTAGTCCCCTGGGGGCGACTAACTATGGCTACACCTTC. Drawing the rest from reference TRBV19 and TRBJ1-2, the complete variable domain is DGGITQSPKYLFRKEGQNVTLSCEQNLNHDAMYWYRQDPGQGLRLIYYSQIVNDFQKGDIAEGYSVSREKKESFPLTVTSAQKNPTAFYLCASSPLGATNYGYTFGSGTRLTVV.

This clone was detected only once. The rearrangement links TRBV5-1 to TRBJ2-2; 12 bases agree with TRBD1. The ends lost 3 bases at V and 7 bases at J; junction bases unmatched: 7. CDR1 and CDR2 from the germline V gene are SGHRS and YFSETQ. This CDR3 comprises 16 residues. The CDR3: CASSYAGTGGNGELFF. Written as DNA, the CDR3 is TGCGCCAGCAGCTACGCCGGGACAGGGGGCAACGGGGAGCTGTTTTTT.

The table lists this clone with a count of one. The CDR3, as DNA: TGCGCCAGCAGCTTGGTGTTAAGGGGGACGGTCTCCTACGAGCAGTACTTC. Translation: CASSLVLRGTVSYEQYF. The gene calls are TRBV5-1 and TRBJ2-7; TRBD1 might be the D (6 bases). This CDR3 is 17 amino acids long. V dropped 0 bases and J dropped 0 bases, with 16 bases sitting between them. Germline lookup yields CDR1 SGHRS and CDR2 YFSETQ.

This clone has just one count. The genes are TRBV9 and TRBJ1-3; D is perhaps TRBD1 (6 bases). Germline assignment: CDR1 SGDLS and CDR2 YYNGEE. This CDR3 has 15 amino acids. Between the trimmed V and J ends, which lost 3 bases and 2 bases, there was a span of 12 bases. The chain's CDR3 is CASSATGLTGNTIYF. In DNA, the CDR3 is TGTGCCAGCAGCGCCACAGGGCTTACTGGAAACACCATATATTTT.

This clone was counted between two and nine times. The V call is TRBV6-4, the J call TRBJ1-2; D is ambiguous. The CDR3 is 12 residues long. V lost 6 bases to trimming and J lost 0 bases, with 5 bases between them. CDR1 is MRHNA, CDR2 SNTAGT, per germline. The CDR3 loop reads CASRSSNYGYTF. DNA for the CDR3: TGTGCCAGCAGGAGCTCTAACTATGGCTACACCTTC.

This chain links TRBV6-4 with TRBJ2-1; 12 bases agree with TRBD2. Germline V gene lookup returns CDR1 MRHNA and CDR2 SNTAGT. With 4 bases clipped from V and 5 bases from J, the junction kept 6 bases outside the gene matches. This CDR3 is 16 amino acids long. The CDR3 sequence: CASSAASGGAHNEQFF. The DNA of the CDR3 is TGTGCCAGCAGTGCCGCTAGCGGGGGGGCCCACAATGAGCAGTTCTTC.